Listed here are 27 T cell receptor beta chains from one sample, sequenced in a study of blood T cells in healthy people across ages. Primed by a sample-barcoded 5' primer and a J-beta primer mix, a second PCR proceeded for about 7 to 11 cycles. TCRdb ran MiXCR on the 5' RACE reads and lists one entry per CDR3 protein. The table shows around 800,000 distinct CDR3 sequences, with around two fifths occurring only once. The sample comprised blood. The receptors stem from a man aged 60 to 69 in good health.

The V gene is TRBV12-3 or TRBV12-4, the J gene TRBJ2-2; TRBD1 might be the D (5 bases). V was trimmed by 3 bases and J by 7 bases, leaving 12 bases between them. The CDR3 is 14 amino acids. CDR3 sequence (DNA): TGTGCCAGCAGTTTCGCAGGGCGTGGCGGGGAGCTGTTTTTT. Translation: CASSFAGRGGELFF.

In this sample, this clonotype turned up once. J is TRBJ2-5 and V is TRBV24-1; 8 bases align to TRBD1. Germline values: CDR1 KGHDR, CDR2 SFDVKD. The CDR3 runs to 13 residues. J gave up 11 bases and V 9 bases, and 13 bases lay outside the gene matches. The CDR3 DNA sequence: TGTGCCACCGGGACAGGATCAAATGAGGAGCAGTACTTC. Residues: CATGTGSNEEQYF.

This chain links TRBV7-9 with TRBJ2-5; the D gene is possibly TRBD2 (5 bases). With 0 bases removed from V and 6 bases from J, the gap between germline ends came to 23 bases. The germline V gene has CDR1 SEHNR and CDR2 FQNEAQ (reference sequence). CDR3 size: 18 residues. DNA for the CDR3: TGTGCCAGCAGCTTAGCTTCCTCAGAGGGATGTCTCACGAAGACCCAGTACTTC. It codes for CASSLASSEGCLTKTQYF.

As to this clonotype: At one of its ends the junction is not consistent with the germline gene, which may arise from a read error. The chain employs TRBV11-2 and TRBJ2-1; D is tentatively TRBD1 or TRBD2 (5 bases each). This CDR3 has 14 residues. Per the germline V gene, CDR1 is SGHAT and CDR2 is FQNNGV. CDR3 nucleotides: TGTGCCAGCAGCCCTCAAGGGACCTACAATGAGCGGTTCTTC. Amino acid sequence: CASSPQGTYNERFF.

This clonotype was found a few times. The rearrangement links TRBV7-2 to TRBJ2-5, with 10 bases identical to TRBD2. The CDR3 runs to 14 residues. Germline V gene data show CDR1 as SGHTA and CDR2 as FQGNSA. With 5 bases clipped from V and 5 bases from J, the junction kept 5 bases outside the gene matches. The chain's CDR3 is CASSMGLAPETQYF. In nucleotides, the CDR3 is TGTGCCAGCAGCATGGGACTAGCGCCGGAGACCCAGTACTTC.

The CDR3, as DNA: TGTGCCAGCAGCCCAGGGACGGCTACTAACTATGGCTACACCTTC. Its translation is CASSPGTATNYGYTF. V usage is TRBV7-9 and J usage is TRBJ1-2; D might be TRBD1 (5 bases). Trimming pared 5 bases from V and 0 bases from J, leaving 13 bases between. The CDR3 is made up of 15 amino acids. Germline CDR1 is SEHNR and CDR2 is FQNEAQ (reference sequence).

Worth noting for this clonotype: Just one base apart from a much larger clone, this may be a read error. V is TRBV6-5 and J is TRBJ1-1; no clear D. V dropped 0 bases and J dropped 3 bases, with 11 bases sitting between them. CDR3 length equals 15 residues. In germline, CDR1 is MNHEY, CDR2 SVGAGI. This CDR3 reads CASSYSLPVHTEAFF. CDR3 nucleotides: TGTGCCAGCAGTTACTCCTTACCGGTACACACTGAAGCTTTCTTT.

The rearrangement links TRBV5-1 to TRBJ1-2, with a tentative D call TRBD1 (6 bases). V was cut by 2 bases and J by 5 bases, with 16 bases left in between. Germline V CDR1 and CDR2: SGHRS, YFSETQ. The CDR3 has 15 amino acids. CDR3 region: CASSFSAGEEYGYTF. Written as DNA, the CDR3 is TGCGCCAGCAGCTTTTCGGCAGGGGAAGAGTATGGCTACACCTTC.

This chain connects TRBV20-1 to TRBJ2-3; D call uncertain. Trimming took 3 bases from V and 1 from J, leaving 5 bases between them. Germline CDR1 DFQATT, CDR2 SNEGSKA (reference sequence). This CDR3 comprises 12 residues. CDR3 nucleotides: TGCAGTGCTAGTGGGGGCACAGATACGCAGTATTTT. Protein sequence: CSASGGTDTQYF.

The table lists this clonotype with a count of one. The chain joins TRBV5-8 to TRBJ2-1, with 9 bases aligning to TRBD1. CDR1 and CDR2 (germline): SGHTS, YDEGEE. This CDR3 spans 16 amino acids. The J segment lost 6 bases and the V segment lost 2 bases, leaving 9 bases of the junction unmatched. Here the CDR3 reads CASSFRDRVMGNEQFF. In nucleotides, the CDR3 is TGTGCCAGCAGCTTCCGGGACAGGGTAATGGGCAATGAGCAGTTCTTC.

The CDR3 DNA sequence: TGCGCCAGCAGCCTTTACCCCGGGACAGGGGATGAAAAACTGTTTTTT. It translates to CASSLYPGTGDEKLFF. The chain has TRBV4-1 and TRBJ1-4; 10 bases map to TRBD1. V gave up 4 bases and J gave up 6 bases; unmatched junction bases: 8. This CDR3 region has 16 residues. Germline CDR1 is MGHRA and CDR2 is YSYEKL.

This clonotype was counted a few times. This chain connects TRBV7-9 to TRBJ1-4; weak D call: TRBD1 (6 bases). There are 15 residues in the CDR3. The germline V gene encodes CDR1 SEHNR and CDR2 FQNEAQ (reference sequence). V was pared by 1 base and J by 7 bases, with 13 bases between. As DNA, the CDR3 is TGTGCCAGCAGCTTAGGAGGGGGACGAGGTGAAAAACTGTTTTTT. It translates to CASSLGGGRGEKLFF.

The chain combines TRBV6-1 with TRBJ1-5; 7 bases are a match to TRBD1. Trimming took 4 bases from V and 6 from J; bases not matched to a gene: 6. Germline-derived CDR1 and CDR2 are MNHNS and SASEGT. The CDR3 covers 14 residues. The CDR3 sequence is CASSAPGGRQPQHF. In DNA form, the CDR3 reads TGTGCCAGCAGTGCACCAGGGGGACGTCAGCCCCAGCATTTT.

This clonotype was counted once. The chain couples TRBV4-1 to TRBJ1-6, with D hard to call. Germline loops: CDR1 MGHRA, CDR2 YSYEKL. Trimming cost V 0 bases and J 13 bases, with 13 bases left between them. The CDR3 is made up of 14 amino acids. DNA for the CDR3: TGCGCCAGCAGCCAAGAATGGAACGTCGGGCCCCTCCACTTT. It encodes CASSQEWNVGPLHF.

The V gene is TRBV6-2 or TRBV6-3, the J gene TRBJ2-5; 12 positions match TRBD2. The CDR3 spans 18 residues. Germline loops: CDR1 MNHEY, CDR2 SVGEGT. The V segment lost 2 bases and the J segment 4 bases; nucleotides outside the gene matches: 11. The CDR3 is CASSYPPRLAGVGETQYF. In DNA, the CDR3 is TGTGCCAGCAGTTACCCGCCCCGACTAGCGGGGGTGGGAGAGACCCAGTACTTC.

This clonotype was detected once. V is TRBV29-1 and J is TRBJ2-1, with TRBD1 matching 7 bases. The CDR3 is made up of 14 amino acids. CDR1 is SQVTM, CDR2 ANQGSEA, per germline. J gave up 10 bases and V 6 bases, and 15 bases lay outside the gene matches. The CDR3 protein is CSVRTGSSSYEQFF. The CDR3 DNA sequence: TGCAGCGTCCGGACAGGCTCCAGCTCCTACGAGCAGTTCTTC.

The V call is TRBV7-6, the J call TRBJ1-2, with D hard to call. This CDR3 has 13 residues. The ends were cut back, 5 bases at V and 6 bases at J, with 13 bases in the middle. Germline V gene lookup returns CDR1 SGHVS and CDR2 FNYEAQ. CDR3 sequence: CASSKGVRDGYTF. CDR3 sequence (DNA): TGTGCCAGCAGCAAAGGTGTTAGGGATGGCTACACCTTC.

The J gene is TRBJ2-7, the V gene TRBV19; 7 nucleotides agree with TRBD2. V shed 6 bases and J 1 base; nucleotides not matched to a gene: 6. Per the germline V gene, CDR1 is LNHDA and CDR2 is SQIVND (reference sequence). The CDR3 is 14 residues long. The CDR3 protein is CASRKTSASYEQYF. CDR3 nucleotide sequence: TGTGCCAGTAGGAAAACTAGCGCATCCTACGAGCAGTACTTC.

The chain is built from TRBV20-1 and TRBJ2-5; D is unclear. V was pared by 6 bases and J by 11 bases, with 19 bases between. This CDR3 has 12 residues. The germline V gene has CDR1 DFQATT and CDR2 SNEGSKA (reference sequence). The CDR3 loop reads CSAKFTGNEQYF. The DNA for the CDR3 is TGCAGTGCAAAATTTACTGGCAATGAGCAGTACTTC.

The gene calls are TRBV10-3 and TRBJ2-3; TRBD2 aligns across 11 bases. The ends lost 6 bases at V and 5 bases at J; junction bases unmatched: 10. The CDR3 is 16 residues long. The germline CDR1 and CDR2 sequences are ENHRY and SYGVKD. The CDR3, as DNA: TGTGCCATCAGGGCCAGGGGAACTAGCGGGGGAGATACGCAGTATTTT. Translation: CAIRARGTSGGDTQYF.

In DNA, the CDR3 is TGCGCCAGCAGCCATGCCAGGGGCGCAACTAATGAAAAACTGTTTTTT. Translation gives CASSHARGATNEKLFF. V and J are TRBV4-3 and TRBJ1-4, with a possible D match to TRBD1 (6 bases). Germline lookup yields CDR1 LGHNA and CDR2 YSLEER. The CDR3 has 16 amino acids. V lost 3 bases and J lost 0, with 11 bases in between.

V usage is TRBV30 and J usage is TRBJ2-1; a possible D gene is TRBD1 (6 bases). This CDR3 contains 12 residues. Germline V CDR1 and CDR2: GTSNPN, SVGIG (reference sequence). V was pared by 3 bases and J by 4 bases, with 7 bases between. The CDR3 DNA reads TGTGCCTGGAGCGGACAGTACAATGAGCAGTTCTTC. Its protein is CAWSGQYNEQFF.

This clonotype was observed a few times. This chain uses TRBV20-1 with TRBJ2-1; no clear D gene. V was shortened by 3 bases and J by 6 bases, with 9 bases between the two germline ends. The germline CDR1 and CDR2 sequences are DFQATT and SNEGSKA (reference sequence). The CDR3 runs 12 residues. In DNA form, the CDR3 reads TGCAGTGCTAGCCCCGGCGGCAATGAGCAGTTCTTC. The encoded protein is CSASPGGNEQFF.

This clonotype was detected a few times. The CDR3, as DNA: TGTGCCAGCAGTTACCGGGGGCAGAACTATGGCTACACCTTC. It yields the protein CASSYRGQNYGYTF. The chain is built from TRBV6-2 or TRBV6-3 and TRBJ1-2; possible D gene TRBD1, 6 bases. Trimming stripped 2 bases from V and 2 bases from J, with 9 bases between. CDR1 is MNHEY and CDR2 is SVGEGT in the germline V gene. There are 14 residues in the CDR3.

The chain links TRBV20-1 to TRBJ2-5; 11 bases align to TRBD1. The DNA end lines up better with TRBJ2-7; the J call may be wrong. This CDR3 region has 17 residues. Germline CDR1 and CDR2: DFQATT and SNEGSKA (reference sequence). CDR3 sequence: CSAIGQGAISSLLEQYF. The CDR3 nucleotides are TGCAGTGCTATAGGACAGGGGGCGATCTCTTCCCTCCTCGAGCAGTACTTC.

The chain is built from TRBV20-1 and TRBJ2-3; D may be TRBD1 (6 bases). V dropped 8 bases and J dropped 5 bases, with 14 bases sitting between them. This CDR3 has 12 amino acids. The germline V gene encodes CDR1 DFQATT and CDR2 SNEGSKA (reference sequence). The CDR3 loop reads CSPQGRKDTQYF. CDR3 bases: TGCAGTCCTCAGGGGCGAAAAGATACGCAGTATTTT.

This clonotype has only one observation. The chain couples TRBV10-3 to TRBJ1-4; D gene ambiguous. V was clipped by 0 bases and J by 7 bases, with 6 bases between them. Per the germline V gene, CDR1 is ENHRY and CDR2 is SYGVKD. This CDR3 is built from 13 residues. For the CDR3, the DNA is TGTGCCATCAGTGAGTCAAAGGTTGAAAAACTGTTTTTT. Its translation is CAISESKVEKLFF.